The 15 T cell receptor beta chains below were found in one sample sequenced in a study of T cell responses to AZD1222 COVID-19 vaccine. The protocol was immunoSEQ multiplex PCR, while the TCRdb copy is restricted to in-frame clones and leaves out a portion. This table holds 110,000 to 150,000 clones, around 87% found once. The material was peripheral blood, obtained on day 0 of AZD1222 vaccination. Receptor source: an adult in good health.

The chain carries TRBV7-9 and TRBJ1-1, with 8 bases fitting TRBD1. Germline V gene data show CDR1 as SEHNR and CDR2 as FQNEAQ (reference sequence). The CDR3 runs to 12 residues. Losses at the gene ends were 4 bases for V and 11 bases for J; bases not matched to a gene: 6. CDR3 loop: CASSSGQGHAFF. The CDR3 DNA follows: TGTGCCAGCAGCTCCGGACAGGGCCACGCTTTCTTT. Combining the CDR3 with reference TRBV7-9 and TRBJ1-1 gives the whole variable domain DTGVSQNPRHKITKRGQNVTFRCDPISEHNRLYWYRQTLGQGPEFLTYFQNEAQLEKSRLLSDRFSAERPKGSFSTLEIQRTEQGDSAMYLCASSSGQGHAFFGQGTRLTVV.

The rearrangement uses TRBV2 and TRBJ1-5; TRBD1 agrees at 7 bases. With 8 bases clipped from V and 7 bases from J, the junction kept 8 bases outside the gene matches. Germline V lookup: CDR1 SNHLY, CDR2 FYNNEI. The CDR3 contains 13 residues. As DNA, the CDR3 is TGTGCCAGCGGACGACAGGGAGTCCAGCCCCAGCATTTT. It codes for CASGRQGVQPQHF. The full variable domain, in which reference TRBV2 and TRBJ1-5 provide the parts outside the CDR3, is EPEVTQTPSHQVTQMGQEVILRCVPISNHLYFYWYRQILGQKVEFLVSFYNNEISEKSEIFDDQFSVERPDGSNFTLKIRSTKLEDSAMYFCASGRQGVQPQHFGDGTRLSIL.

V gene TRBV4-2 combines with J gene TRBJ1-5, with TRBD1 as a possible D gene (5 bases). Germline assignment: CDR1 LGHNA and CDR2 YNFKEQ. Trimming removed 1 base from V and 2 bases from J, with 6 bases in between. CDR3 length: 14 amino acids. The CDR3 region has the DNA TGTGCCAGCAGCCAAGTAGGGGGCAATCAGCCCCAGCATTTT. As protein: CASSQVGGNQPQHF.

This clone was detected only a few times. This chain joins TRBV6-4 and TRBJ1-1, with a tentative D call TRBD1 (6 bases). In germline, CDR1 is MRHNA, CDR2 SNTAGT. The CDR3 has 13 residues. Trimming left V 4 bases short and J 3 bases short, with 9 bases between. CDR3: CASSAGGHTEAFF. CDR3 coding DNA: TGTGCCAGCAGTGCGGGGGGGCACACTGAAGCTTTCTTT.

This clone was observed a single time. The chain combines TRBV7-6 with TRBJ1-5, with 7 positions matching TRBD1. Germline-derived CDR1 and CDR2 are SGHVS and FNYEAQ. The V gene end was trimmed by 3 bases and the J gene end by 0 bases; junction bases not matched to a gene: 2. This CDR3 spans 15 amino acids. CDR3 nucleotide sequence: TGTGCCAGCAGCTTGGGACAGAATAGCAATCAGCCCCAGCATTTT. It codes for CASSLGQNSNQPQHF.

The rearrangement joins TRBV19 to TRBJ1-4; D is perhaps TRBD1 (5 bases). The germline CDR1 and CDR2 sequences are LNHDA and SQIVND (reference sequence). V was cut by 0 bases and J by 4 bases, with 9 bases left in between. The CDR3 consists of 15 residues. As DNA, the CDR3 is TGTGCCAGTAGTATAGATTACAGGAGTAATGAAAAACTGTTTTTT. It codes for CASSIDYRSNEKLFF. Variable domain in full (rest from reference TRBV19 and TRBJ1-4): DGGITQSPKYLFRKEGQNVTLSCEQNLNHDAMYWYRQDPGQGLRLIYYSQIVNDFQKGDIAEGYSVSREKKESFPLTVTSAQKNPTAFYLCASSIDYRSNEKLFFGSGTQLSVL.

This chain uses TRBV5-1 with TRBJ2-1; no clear D. The CDR3 is 14 amino acids. Germline lookup yields CDR1 SGHRS and CDR2 YFSETQ. The V and J ends lost 0 bases and 5 bases respectively, with 9 bases between them. CDR3 loop: CASSLAGQNNEQFF. CDR3 sequence (DNA): TGCGCCAGCAGCTTGGCGGGCCAGAACAATGAGCAGTTCTTC.

This clone has a handful of counts. A read error may account for a junction end that differs from germline. The CDR3: CASSNSRAGNTEAFF. CDR3 DNA sequence: TGTGCCAGCAGTAACTCACGGGCAGGGAACACTGAAGCTTTCTTT. The chain has TRBV6-2 or TRBV6-3 and TRBJ1-1; D ambiguous. Germline V gives CDR1 MNHEY, CDR2 SVGEGT. This CDR3 has 15 amino acids.

This clone was seen more than once but under ten times. The chain links TRBV4-1 to TRBJ2-7; D may correspond to TRBD1 or TRBD2 (6 bases each). The length of the CDR3 is 14 residues. Per germline, CDR1 MGHRA and CDR2 YSYEKL. V lost 3 bases, J lost 4 bases, and 13 bases lay in between. The CDR3 sequence: CASSQGGPDYEQYF. The DNA for the CDR3 is TGCGCCAGCAGCCAGGGGGGCCCCGATTACGAGCAGTACTTC.

CDR3 in amino acids: CSVEDPRTVQETQYF. CDR3 DNA sequence: TGCAGCGTTGAAGACCCCCGGACAGTACAAGAGACCCAGTACTTC. The J gene is TRBJ2-5, the V gene TRBV29-1; D might be TRBD1 (6 bases). Germline CDR1 SQVTM, CDR2 ANQGSEA. The CDR3 is 15 residues long. V was trimmed by 0 bases and J by 2 bases, leaving 13 bases between them.

This sequence joins TRBV19 and TRBJ1-1, with D possibly TRBD1 on 6 matching bases. The germline V and J ends were trimmed by 4 bases and 4 bases, with 13 bases remaining between them. The CDR3 runs to 14 residues. CDR1 and CDR2 from the germline V gene are LNHDA and SQIVND (reference sequence). CDR3 coding DNA: TGTGCCAGTAGTACAGGACAGTGGGGCACTGAAGCTTTCTTT. Protein product: CASSTGQWGTEAFF.

The chain joins TRBV18 to TRBJ1-2, with TRBD1 matching over 9 bases. CDR3 size: 17 residues. V trimming: 4 bases; J trimming: 4 bases; junction bases outside the gene matches: 13. Germline V lookup: CDR1 KGHSH, CDR2 LQKENI. The CDR3 nucleotides read TGTGCCAGCTCACAGGACGAAACAGGGGGCTCCATCTATGGCTACACCTTC. This translates into CASSQDETGGSIYGYTF.

The chain links TRBV30 to TRBJ2-1, with D possibly TRBD1 on 6 matching bases. Germline CDR1 reads GTSNPN; CDR2 reads SVGIG (reference sequence). This CDR3 is 16 amino acids long. V lost 7 bases, J lost 6 bases, and 25 bases lay in between. In DNA, the CDR3 is TGTGCCTCAACAGGGCAAAGGGGTCTCATAAGCAATGAGCAGTTCTTC. This encodes CASTGQRGLISNEQFF.

This chain links TRBV18 with TRBJ1-2; D gene unclear. Looked up from germline, CDR1 is KGHSH and CDR2 is LQKENI. This CDR3 spans 13 amino acids. The V end lost 2 bases, the J end lost 2 bases, and 6 bases lay between the germline ends. The CDR3 loop reads CASSPGGNYGYTF. CDR3 nucleotides: TGTGCCAGCTCACCAGGCGGAAACTATGGCTACACCTTC. The full variable domain, in which reference TRBV18 and TRBJ1-2 provide the parts outside the CDR3, is NAGVMQNPRHLVRRRGQEARLRCSPMKGHSHVYWYRQLPEEGLKFMVYLQKENIIDESGMPKERFSAEFPKEGPSILRIQQVVRGDSAAYFCASSPGGNYGYTFGSGTRLTVV.

The chain's CDR3 is CASRELAGGDQPQHF. The CDR3 DNA sequence: TGTGCCAGCAGGGAGCTGGCGGGCGGCGATCAGCCCCAGCATTTT. The V call is TRBV6-5, the J call TRBJ1-5; D remains ambiguous. Germline CDR1 MNHEY, CDR2 SVGAGI. Trimming took off 6 bases at V and 5 bases at J, with 17 bases between the two ends. The CDR3 length is 15 residues.